Given below is one T cell receptor (beta chain) in context. These data belong to a study of cytomegalovirus exposure and HLA in healthy donors. Primers included in the PCR were 60 Vbeta and 13 Jbeta primers. The assay was immunoSEQ multiplex PCR, and TCRdb's table has in-frame clones only and misses some. Altogether around 160,000 clones are present, roughly 80% being singletons, with the ten largest covering roughly 6.7%. As for the donors, each was a healthy bone marrow donor. The source material was PBMCs. The clonotype comes from a woman aged 40 to 49 in good health and CMV-seropositive.

CDR3 sequence: CASSRGQSYNEQFF. CDR3 nucleotides: TGCGCCAGCAGCCGTGGACAGTCCTACAATGAGCAGTTCTTC. This chain joins TRBV5-1 and TRBJ2-1; tentatively, D is TRBD1 (6 bases). Trimming removed 4 bases from V and 1 base from J, with 9 bases in between. Per germline, CDR1 SGHRS and CDR2 YFSETQ. CDR3 length: 14 amino acids.